The sequence of this T cell receptor beta chain was determined in a study of blood T cell repertoires in COVID-19. As for the study in general: T cells, B-cell-depleted T cells, or PBMCs provided the cDNA or gDNA that served as material.

In germline, CDR1 is MNHNS, CDR2 SASEGT. V lost 6 bases, J lost 4 bases, and 8 bases stayed unmatched. CDR3 length: 15 residues. In the authors' methods: Reference gene primer amplification yielded estimated nucleated cell counts. Sequencing used immunoSEQ multiplex PCR; TCRdb keeps in-frame clones, though not all of them. V and J calls and clone size are copied from that table; D and trimming were computed from the DNA. Of fewer than 65,000 clones listed, 79% are singletons. The sample was peripheral blood. V is TRBV6-1 and J is TRBJ1-5, with TRBD1 matching 8 bases. The TCR sequence derives from a man between 65 and 85 years old with acute or convalescent COVID-19. The CDR3 DNA sequence: TGTGCCAGCAGCCGACGGACAGGGCTTAATCAGCCCCAGCATTTT. It is translated as CASSRRTGLNQPQHF.